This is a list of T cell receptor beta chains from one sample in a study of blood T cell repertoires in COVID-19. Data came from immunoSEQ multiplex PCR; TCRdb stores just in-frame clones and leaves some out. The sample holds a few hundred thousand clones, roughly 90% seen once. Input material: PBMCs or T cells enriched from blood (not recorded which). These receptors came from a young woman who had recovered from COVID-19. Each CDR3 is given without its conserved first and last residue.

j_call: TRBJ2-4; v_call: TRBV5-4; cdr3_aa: ASSLAGGGDIQY
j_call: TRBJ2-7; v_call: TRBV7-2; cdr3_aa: ASSLGPEAYEQY
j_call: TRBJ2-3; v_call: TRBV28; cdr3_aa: ATLRGGLDTDTQY
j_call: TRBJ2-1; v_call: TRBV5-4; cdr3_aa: ASRPRDSRLDEQF
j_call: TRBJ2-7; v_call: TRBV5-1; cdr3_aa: ASSSITGTGTYEQY
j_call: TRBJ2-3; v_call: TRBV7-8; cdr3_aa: ASSFLGAGTQY
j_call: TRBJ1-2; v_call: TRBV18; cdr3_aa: ASSPGTGQSNYGYT
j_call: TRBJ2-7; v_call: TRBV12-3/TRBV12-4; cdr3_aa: ASSSGSSYEQY
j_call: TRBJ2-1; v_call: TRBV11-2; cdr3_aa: ASSPAVQSHEQF
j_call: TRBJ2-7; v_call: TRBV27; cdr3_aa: ASSSVSSYEQY
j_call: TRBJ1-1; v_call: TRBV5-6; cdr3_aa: ASSTGGFGDTEAF
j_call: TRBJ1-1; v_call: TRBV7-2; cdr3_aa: ASRTQGDTEAF
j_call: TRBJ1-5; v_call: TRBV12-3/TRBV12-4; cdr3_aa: ASSRDREGPQH
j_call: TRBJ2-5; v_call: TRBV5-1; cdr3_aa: ASSLGLAAQETQY
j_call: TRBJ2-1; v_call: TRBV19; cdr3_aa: ASSIRDSNEQF
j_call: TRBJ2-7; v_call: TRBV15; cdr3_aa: ATSRDSSGYEQY
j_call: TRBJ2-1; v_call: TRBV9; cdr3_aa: ASSLRTSGGDKTYNEQF
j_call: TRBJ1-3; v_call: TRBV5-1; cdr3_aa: ASSLAFGSGNTIY
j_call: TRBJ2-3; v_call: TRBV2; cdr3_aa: ASSEALGLARMTDTQY
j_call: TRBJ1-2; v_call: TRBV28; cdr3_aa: ASRVQGYGYT
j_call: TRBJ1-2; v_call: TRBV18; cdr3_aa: ASSPPGTGYGYT
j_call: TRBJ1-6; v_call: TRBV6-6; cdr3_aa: ASSPARGSWDNSPLH
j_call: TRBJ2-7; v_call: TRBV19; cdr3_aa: ASTGGDRGLYEQY
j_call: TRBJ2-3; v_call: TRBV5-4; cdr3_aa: ASSLALAGGDTQY
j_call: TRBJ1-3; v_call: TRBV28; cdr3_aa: ASSAVRGAGNTIY
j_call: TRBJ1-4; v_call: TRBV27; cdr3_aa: ASSRTGPNEKLF
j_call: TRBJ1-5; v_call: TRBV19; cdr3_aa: ASSPSGVQPQH
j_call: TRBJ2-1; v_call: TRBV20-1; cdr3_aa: SASPIAGDHEQF
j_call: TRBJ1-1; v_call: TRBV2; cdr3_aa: ASLQATFLRQGNTEAF
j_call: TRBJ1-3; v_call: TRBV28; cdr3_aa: ASTLPRWGNTIY
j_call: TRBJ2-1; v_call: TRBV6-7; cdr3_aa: ASSRMREVYNEQF
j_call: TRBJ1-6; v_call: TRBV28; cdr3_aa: ASSLHRARSPLH
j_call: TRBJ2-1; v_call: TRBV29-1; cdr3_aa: SVKTSGNNEQF
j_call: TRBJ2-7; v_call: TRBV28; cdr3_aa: ASSTGTGLHEQY
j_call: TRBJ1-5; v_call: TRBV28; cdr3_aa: ASNHFYSNQPQH
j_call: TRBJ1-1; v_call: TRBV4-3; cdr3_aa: ASSQVYSSGTGVVAF
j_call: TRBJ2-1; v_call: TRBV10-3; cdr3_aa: ATNLDRGNEQF
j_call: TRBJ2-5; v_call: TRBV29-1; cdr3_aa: SVETGQETQY
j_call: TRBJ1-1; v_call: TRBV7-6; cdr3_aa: ASSPQALNTEAF
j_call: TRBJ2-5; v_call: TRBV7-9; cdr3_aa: ASSPRQGGETQY
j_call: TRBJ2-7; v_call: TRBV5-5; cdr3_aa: ASTPVGADYEQY
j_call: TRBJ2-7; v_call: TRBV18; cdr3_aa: ASSPLAGAYEQY
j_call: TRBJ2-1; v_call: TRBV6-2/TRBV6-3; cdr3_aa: ASSYSGSSYNEQF
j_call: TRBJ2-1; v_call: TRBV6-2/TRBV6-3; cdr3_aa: ASSSTSGPYNEQF
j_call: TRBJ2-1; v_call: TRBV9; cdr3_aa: ASSVTSGHNEQF